This T cell receptor beta chain was recovered during a study of T cells in Graves' hyperthyroidism and ophthalmopathy. About the study: The authors collected peripheral blood at initial diagnosis, before any treatment. Study-level points and caveats: The model made its ophthalmopathy prediction, and onset followed a median around 6.9 months later.

Comment on this clonotype: Its antigen is still unknown.

Those with hyperthyroidism were 18 to 65 years old, newly diagnosed, and ill for under 2 months. Patients were excluded because of uncontrolled infection, other autoimmune disease, pregnancy or lactation. Amplification of TCR beta CDR3 regions used RNA as the template. The HTBI primer set drove a first-round RT-PCR of the TCR CDR3. TCRdb re-analysed the multiplex PCR reads in MiXCR, keeping a single row per CDR3 protein. This table has 380,000 or so distinct CDR3 sequences, approximately 14% appearing once. The CDR3 is made up of 13 amino acids. Germline V gives CDR1 MNHNS, CDR2 SASEGT. The V gene end was trimmed by 7 bases and the J gene end by 0 bases; junction bases not matched to a gene: 3.

The sample taken for sequencing was blood. The sequence was collected from a woman in her 30s with Graves' hyperthyroidism. V and J are TRBV6-1 and TRBJ2-7, with TRBD2 identical over 7 bases. The CDR3 spells CASTSGFSYEQYF. CDR3 coding DNA: TGTGCCAGCACTAGCGGATTCTCCTACGAGCAGTACTTC.